This entry features one T cell receptor beta chain sequence. Its specificity is not known. These data are taken from a study of cytomegalovirus exposure and HLA in healthy donors. Study-level information: Falling in the Caucasian-associated ancestry cluster were 81% of 300 to 500 genotyped donors. Findings and caveats of the study: It was 150 or so TCR beta chains that were listed as cytomegalovirus-associated.

After removal of 0 bases from V and 4 bases from J, the junction contained 6 bases not matched to a gene. The CDR3 has 18 residues. CDR1 is SGDLS, CDR2 YYNGEE, per germline. This PCR relied on a set of 60 Vbeta primers and 13 Jbeta primers. This table comes from immunoSEQ multiplex PCR, and its TCRdb copy is limited to in-frame clones, with some not included. The table shows approximately 160,000 clones, with around 80% occurring only once. The J gene is TRBJ2-2, the V gene TRBV9; TRBD2 matches 13 bases. This TCR was recovered from a male donor in good health and CMV-seronegative. Sequencing used PBMCs. CDR3 protein: CASSVELAGGPPTGELFF. Written as DNA, the CDR3 is TGTGCCAGCAGCGTAGAACTAGCGGGGGGGCCCCCCACCGGGGAGCTGTTTTTT.